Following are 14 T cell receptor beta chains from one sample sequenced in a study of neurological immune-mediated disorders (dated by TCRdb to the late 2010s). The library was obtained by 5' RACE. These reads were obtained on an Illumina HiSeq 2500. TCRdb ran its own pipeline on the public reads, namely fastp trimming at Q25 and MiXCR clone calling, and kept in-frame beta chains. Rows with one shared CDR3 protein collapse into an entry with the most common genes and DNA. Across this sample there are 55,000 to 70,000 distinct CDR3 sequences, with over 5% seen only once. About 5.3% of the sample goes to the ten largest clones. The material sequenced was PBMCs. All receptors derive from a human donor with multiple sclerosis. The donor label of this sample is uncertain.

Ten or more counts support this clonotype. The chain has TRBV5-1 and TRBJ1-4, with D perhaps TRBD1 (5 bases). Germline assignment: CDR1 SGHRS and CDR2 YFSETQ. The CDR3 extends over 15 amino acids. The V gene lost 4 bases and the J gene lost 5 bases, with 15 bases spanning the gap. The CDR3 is CASSPGGVRNEKLFF. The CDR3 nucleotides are TGCGCCAGCAGCCCTGGGGGTGTACGGAATGAAAAACTGTTTTTT. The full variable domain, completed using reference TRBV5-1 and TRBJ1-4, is KAGVTQTPRYLIKTRGQQVTLSCSPISGHRSVSWYQQTPGQGLQFLFEYFSETQRNKGNFPGRFSGRQFSNSRSEMNVSTLELGDSALYLCASSPGGVRNEKLFFGSGTQLSVL.

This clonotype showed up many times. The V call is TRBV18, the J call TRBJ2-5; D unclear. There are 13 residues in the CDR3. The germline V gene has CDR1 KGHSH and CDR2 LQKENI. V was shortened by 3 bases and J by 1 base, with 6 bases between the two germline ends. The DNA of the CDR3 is TGTGCCAGCTCACCCAATACCCAAGAGACCCAGTACTTC. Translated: CASSPNTQETQYF.

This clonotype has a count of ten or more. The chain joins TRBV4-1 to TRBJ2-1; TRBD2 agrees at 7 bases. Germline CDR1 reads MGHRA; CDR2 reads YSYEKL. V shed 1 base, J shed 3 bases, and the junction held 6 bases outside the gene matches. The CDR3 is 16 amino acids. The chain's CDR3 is CASSQAREVYYNEQFF. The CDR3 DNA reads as TGCGCCAGCAGCCAAGCACGGGAGGTCTACTACAATGAGCAGTTCTTC.

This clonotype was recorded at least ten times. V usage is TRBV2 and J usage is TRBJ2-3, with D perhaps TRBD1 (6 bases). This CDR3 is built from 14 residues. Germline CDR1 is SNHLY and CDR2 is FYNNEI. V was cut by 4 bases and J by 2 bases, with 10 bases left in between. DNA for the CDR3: TGTGCCAGCAGTGCACAGGGCCTCACAGATACGCAGTATTTT. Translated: CASSAQGLTDTQYF. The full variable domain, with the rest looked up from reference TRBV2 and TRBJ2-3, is EPEVTQTPSHQVTQMGQEVILRCVPISNHLYFYWYRQILGQKVEFLVSFYNNEISEKSEIFDDQFSVERPDGSNFTLKIRSTKLEDSAMYFCASSAQGLTDTQYFGPGTRLTVL.

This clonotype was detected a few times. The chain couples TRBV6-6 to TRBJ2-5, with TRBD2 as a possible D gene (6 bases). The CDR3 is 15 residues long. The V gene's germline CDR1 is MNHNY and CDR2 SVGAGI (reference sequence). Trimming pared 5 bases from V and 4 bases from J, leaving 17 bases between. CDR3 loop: CASSPGDSPGETQYF. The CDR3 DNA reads TGTGCCAGCAGTCCGGGGGACTCCCCAGGAGAGACCCAGTACTTC.

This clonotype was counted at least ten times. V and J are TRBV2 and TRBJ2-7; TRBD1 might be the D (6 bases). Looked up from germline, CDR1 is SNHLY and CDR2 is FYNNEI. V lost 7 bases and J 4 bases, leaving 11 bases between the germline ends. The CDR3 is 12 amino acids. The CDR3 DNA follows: TGTGCCAGCACCGGCGGACAGTACGAGCAGTACTTC. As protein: CASTGGQYEQYF.

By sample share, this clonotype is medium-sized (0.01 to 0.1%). The CDR3, as DNA: TGTGCCAGCAGCTTGGAACAGGGGGACTATGGCTACACCTTC. Amino acids: CASSLEQGDYGYTF. The chain uses TRBV5-5 and TRBJ1-2, with TRBD1 matching over 8 bases. Trimming cost V 0 bases and J 3 bases; bases outside gene matches: 1. The CDR3 runs 14 residues. Germline lookup yields CDR1 SGHKS and CDR2 YYEKEE (reference sequence).

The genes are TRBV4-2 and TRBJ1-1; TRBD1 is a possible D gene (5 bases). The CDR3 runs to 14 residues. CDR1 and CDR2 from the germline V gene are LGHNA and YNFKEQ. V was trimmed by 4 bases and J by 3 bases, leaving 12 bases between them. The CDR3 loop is CASSPLTGDTEAFF. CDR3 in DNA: TGTGCCAGCAGCCCCTTGACGGGGGACACTGAAGCTTTCTTT.

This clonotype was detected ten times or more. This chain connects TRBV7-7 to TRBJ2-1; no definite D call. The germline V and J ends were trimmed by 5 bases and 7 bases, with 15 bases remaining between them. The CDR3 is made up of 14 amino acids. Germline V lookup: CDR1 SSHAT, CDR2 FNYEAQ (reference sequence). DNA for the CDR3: TGTGCCAGCAGCCCCGATGGCAGTAGGAATGAGCAGTTCTTC. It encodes CASSPDGSRNEQFF.

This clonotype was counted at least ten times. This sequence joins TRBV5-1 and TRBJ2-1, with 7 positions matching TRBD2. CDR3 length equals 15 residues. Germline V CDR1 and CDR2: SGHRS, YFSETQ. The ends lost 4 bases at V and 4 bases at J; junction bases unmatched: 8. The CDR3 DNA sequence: TGCGCCAGCAGCCCCGGGGGGTCCGGATACAATGAGCAGTTCTTC. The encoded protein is CASSPGGSGYNEQFF.

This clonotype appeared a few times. DNA of the CDR3: TGCAGTGCCTCTCGGGGCTTCTCCCACACAGATACGCAGTATTTT. Its translation is CSASRGFSHTDTQYF. The chain has TRBV20-1 and TRBJ2-3, with D perhaps assigned TRBD1 or TRBD2 (5 bases each). Germline V lookup: CDR1 DFQATT, CDR2 SNEGSKA (reference sequence). Trimming removed 6 bases from V and 2 bases from J, with 18 bases in between. The CDR3 spans 15 residues.

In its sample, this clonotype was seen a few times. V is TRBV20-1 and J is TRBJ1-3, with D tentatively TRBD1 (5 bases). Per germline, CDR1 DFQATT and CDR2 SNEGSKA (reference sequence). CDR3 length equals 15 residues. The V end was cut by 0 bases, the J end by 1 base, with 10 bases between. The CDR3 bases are TGCAGTGCTAGAGACAGGGTGGTTTCTGGAAACACCATATATTTT. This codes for CSARDRVVSGNTIYF.

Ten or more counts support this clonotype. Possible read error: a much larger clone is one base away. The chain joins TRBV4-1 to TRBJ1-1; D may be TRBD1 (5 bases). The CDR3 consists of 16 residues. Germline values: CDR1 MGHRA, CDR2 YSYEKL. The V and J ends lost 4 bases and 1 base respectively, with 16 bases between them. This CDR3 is CASSPLTPDRNTEAFF. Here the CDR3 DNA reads TGCGCCAGCAGCCCGTTAACTCCCGACAGGAACACTGAAGCTTTCTTT.

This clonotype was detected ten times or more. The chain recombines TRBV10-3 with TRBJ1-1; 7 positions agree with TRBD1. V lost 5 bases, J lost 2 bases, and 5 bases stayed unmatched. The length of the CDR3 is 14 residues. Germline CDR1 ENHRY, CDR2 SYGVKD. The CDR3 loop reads CAISFDRANTEAFF. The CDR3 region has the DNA TGTGCCATCAGTTTTGACAGGGCTAACACTGAAGCTTTCTTT.